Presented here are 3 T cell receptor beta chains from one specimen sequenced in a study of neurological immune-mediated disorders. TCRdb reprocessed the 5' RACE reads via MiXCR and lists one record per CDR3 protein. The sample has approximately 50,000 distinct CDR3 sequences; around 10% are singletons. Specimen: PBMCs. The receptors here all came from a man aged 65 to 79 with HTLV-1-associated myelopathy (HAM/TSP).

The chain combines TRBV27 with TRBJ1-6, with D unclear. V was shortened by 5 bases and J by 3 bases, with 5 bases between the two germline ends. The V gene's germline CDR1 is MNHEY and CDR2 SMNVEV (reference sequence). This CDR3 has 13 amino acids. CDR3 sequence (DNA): TGTGCCAGCAGTCCCTACTATAATTCACCCCTCCACTTT. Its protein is CASSPYYNSPLHF.

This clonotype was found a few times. CDR3: CASSRTGTHYEQYF. Here the CDR3 DNA reads TGTGCCAGCAGCCGGACAGGAACGCACTACGAGCAGTACTTC. The chain recombines TRBV14 with TRBJ2-7; 7 positions agree with TRBD1. Trimming at V came to 4 bases and at J to 3 bases, leaving 6 bases not matched to a gene. Germline V gene lookup returns CDR1 SGHDN and CDR2 FVKESK. This CDR3 has 14 amino acids.

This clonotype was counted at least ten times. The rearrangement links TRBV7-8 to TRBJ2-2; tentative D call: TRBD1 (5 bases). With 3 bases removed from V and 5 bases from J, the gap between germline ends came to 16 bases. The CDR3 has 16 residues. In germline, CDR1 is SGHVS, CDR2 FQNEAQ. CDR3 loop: CASSLDGQSLTGELFF. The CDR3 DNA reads TGTGCCAGCAGCTTGGACGGACAATCTCTGACCGGGGAGCTGTTTTTT. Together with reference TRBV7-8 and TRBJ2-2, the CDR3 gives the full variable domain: GAGVSQSPRYKVAKRGQDVALRCDPISGHVSLFWYQQALGQGPEFLTYFQNEAQLDKSGLPSDRFFAERPEGSVSTLKIQRTQQEDSAVYLCASSLDGQSLTGELFFGEGSRLTVL.